This TCR beta chain came from a study of T cells in Graves' hyperthyroidism and ophthalmopathy. Patients having uncontrolled infection, another autoimmune disease, pregnancy or lactation were not included. The V gene end was trimmed by 4 bases and the J gene end by 1 base; junction bases not matched to a gene: 7. This CDR3 is 18 amino acids long. In germline, CDR1 is SGHAT, CDR2 FQNNGV. TCR beta CDR3 regions were amplified from RNA transcripts. In the first-round RT-PCR of the TCR CDR3, the HTBI primer set was used. TCRdb re-called the multiplex PCR reads with MiXCR, one entry per CDR3 protein. The table has about 500,000 distinct CDR3 sequences, about 16% seen once.

V is TRBV11-2 and J is TRBJ2-6; 10 bases agree with TRBD2. Sequenced sample: blood. The receptor was derived from a woman between 25 and 40 years old with Graves' ophthalmopathy. CDR3 DNA: TGTGCCAGCAGCTCTCGACTAGCGGGTATTTCTGGGGCCAACGTCCTGACTTTC. This sequence encodes CASSSRLAGISGANVLTF.